The clone carrying this T cell receptor beta chain was counted between two and nine times. This sample is drawn from a study of patients and donors after allogeneic stem cell transplantation. V gave up 4 bases and J gave up 5 bases, with 21 bases separating them. This CDR3 contains 16 residues. TCRdb used MiXCR to reprocess the RT-PCR reads, holding one entry per CDR3 protein. The sample holds approximately 900 distinct CDR3 sequences, more than 20% seen once. The source material was blood, either unsorted or a sorted T cell fraction (not recorded which). The clonotype originates from a human donor who was either an allogeneic HSCT recipient or a stem cell or donor lymphocyte infusion donor (not recorded which). It is not recorded whose cells these are; they may come from a transplant donor. This rearrangement joins TRBV5-3 to TRBJ2-5; possible D gene TRBD2, 6 bases. TRBV5-3 is assigned to the ORF class and has an uncertain function. In DNA form, the CDR3 reads TGTGCCAGAAGCCCTCGTGGTAGCGGTATGTGGGAGACCCAGTACTTC. This sequence encodes CARSPRGSGMWETQYF.